A selection of T cell receptor beta chains follows, all from one sample in a study of early T cells in non-severe SARS-CoV-2 infection. TCRdb ran MiXCR on the 5' RACE reads and lists one entry per CDR3 protein. This table holds some 64,000 distinct CDR3 sequences, over 10% found once. The sample was whole blood. These receptors were obtained from an adult who was a healthcare worker with PCR-confirmed SARS-CoV-2 infection or an uninfected control (not recorded which). The CDR3 runs from the conserved cysteine through the conserved F or W. A D gene is named only where the DNA matches it firmly. Size tells how often a clone was seen (once, few, many) or the class of an expanded clone, and some rows leave it out.

J,V,size,D,CDR3,DNA
TRBJ1-4,TRBV29-1,.,.,CSVADQWDEKLFF,TGCAGCGTTGCAGACCAGTGGGATGAAAAACTGTTTTTT
TRBJ2-7,TRBV20-1,many,TRBD1,CSASYPGQVAYEQYF,TGCAGTGCTAGTTATCCGGGACAGGTAGCCTACGAGCAGTACTTC
TRBJ1-1,TRBV6-2/TRBV6-3,many,.,CASSPMGFAEAFF,TGTGCCAGCAGCCCAATGGGTTTTGCTGAAGCTTTCTTT
TRBJ2-2,TRBV11-2,many,.,CASSSGRLNTGELFF,TGTGCCAGCAGCTCCGGACGCCTGAACACCGGGGAGCTGTTTTTT
TRBJ1-5,TRBV5-6,few,.,CASSLEVGIAESDQPQHF,TGTGCCAGCAGCTTGGAAGTCGGGATAGCCGAATCCGATCAGCCCCAGCATTTT
TRBJ1-5,TRBV24-1,many,.,CATSDPRLGDHQPQHF,TGTGCCACCAGTGACCCTAGATTAGGGGACCATCAGCCCCAGCATTTT
TRBJ2-7,TRBV19,.,.,CASSMSPVTRVSYEQYF,TGTGCCAGTAGTATGAGCCCAGTGACCCGCGTGTCCTACGAGCAGTACTTC
TRBJ2-1,TRBV2,few,TRBD2,CASSQFALAGNNEQFF,TGTGCCAGCTCCCAGTTTGCACTAGCGGGCAACAATGAGCAGTTCTTC
TRBJ2-2,TRBV20-1,many,TRBD2,CSARPAGGGELFF,TGCAGTGCTAGACCAGCGGGAGGCGGGGAGCTGTTTTTT
TRBJ2-7,TRBV6-5,.,.,CASSYSRVGTYEQYF,TGTGCCAGCAGTTACTCGAGGGTGGGTACCTACGAGCAGTACTTC
TRBJ1-4,TRBV12-3/TRBV12-4,.,.,CASSSGSLAEKLFF,TGTGCCAGCAGCTCCGGCTCCCTCGCTGAAAAACTGTTTTTT
TRBJ1-4,TRBV20-1,.,.,CSARPPNEKLFF,TGCAGTGCTAGACCCCCTAATGAAAAACTGTTTTTT
TRBJ2-7,TRBV10-3,many,TRBD1,CAISPGGFREQYF,TGTGCCATCAGTCCAGGGGGATTCAGGGAGCAGTACTTC
TRBJ2-7,TRBV19,few,.,CASSIKDGTYEQYF,TGTGCCAGTAGTATAAAGGACGGGACCTACGAGCAGTACTTC
TRBJ2-2,TRBV28,many,TRBD2,CASTDGLAGTGELFF,TGTGCCAGCACCGATGGACTAGCGGGCACCGGGGAGCTGTTTTTT
TRBJ2-7,TRBV28,few,.,CASSLLVEQYF,TGTGCCAGCAGTTTACTAGTAGAGCAGTACTTC
TRBJ2-2,TRBV12-3/TRBV12-4,few,.,CASLNGELFF,TGTGCCAGCCTGAACGGGGAGCTGTTTTTT
TRBJ2-2,TRBV5-6,few,.,CASSFIAANTGELFF,TGTGCCAGCAGCTTTATAGCGGCGAACACCGGGGAGCTGTTTTTT
TRBJ1-5,TRBV28,few,.,CASSPTTPQPQHF,TGTGCCAGCAGTCCGACTACCCCTCAGCCCCAGCATTTT
TRBJ2-7,TRBV20-1,few,TRBD2,CSARSGSGSYEQYF,TGCAGTGCCCGGAGCGGGAGTGGATCCTACGAGCAGTACTTC
TRBJ2-2,TRBV6-6,few,TRBD1,CASSHGQGRTGELFF,TGTGCCAGCAGTCACGGACAGGGTCGGACCGGGGAGCTGTTTTTT
TRBJ1-2,TRBV24-1,.,TRBD1,CATSVQGHGYTF,TGTGCCACCAGTGTACAGGGGCATGGCTACACCTTC
TRBJ2-7,TRBV28,.,.,CASGTGTLHYEQYF,TGTGCCAGCGGAACTGGGACGCTTCACTACGAGCAGTACTTC
TRBJ2-1,TRBV5-1,few,.,CASSLVSGPANEQFF,TGCGCCAGCAGCTTGGTGTCAGGGCCCGCCAATGAGCAGTTCTTC
TRBJ2-4,TRBV28,.,TRBD1,CASSFEGAAKNIQYF,TGTGCCAGCAGTTTTGAGGGGGCAGCCAAAAACATTCAGTACTTC
TRBJ2-7,TRBV29-1,many,.,CSVGHSYEQYF,TGCAGCGTTGGTCACAGCTACGAGCAGTACTTC
TRBJ2-5,TRBV6-1,many,TRBD2,CASSTGTSGPYRGETQYF,TGTGCCAGCAGCACCGGCACTAGCGGGCCCTACCGCGGGGAGACCCAGTACTTC
TRBJ2-4,TRBV29-1,few,TRBD1,CSVEIRDREYF,TGCAGCGTCGAAATCCGGGACAGAGAGTACTTC
TRBJ2-7,TRBV25-1,.,.,CASSEGYEQYF,TGTGCCAGCAGTGAAGGATACGAGCAGTACTTC
TRBJ2-5,TRBV11-3,.,TRBD1,CASSRDRVSETQYF,TGTGCCAGCAGCCGCGACAGGGTGTCAGAGACCCAGTACTTC
TRBJ2-3,TRBV13,many,TRBD2,CASSFLAGEGTDTQYF,TGTGCCAGCAGCTTTCTAGCGGGAGAGGGTACAGATACGCAGTATTTT
TRBJ2-2,TRBV20-1,large,.,CSARDWGGANTGELFF,TGCAGTGCTAGAGATTGGGGCGGGGCGAACACCGGGGAGCTGTTTTTT
TRBJ2-2,TRBV12-3/TRBV12-4,.,TRBD1,CASSGGQGATGELFF,TGTGCCAGCAGTGGGGGACAGGGGGCCACCGGGGAGCTGTTTTTT
TRBJ2-3,TRBV6-5,few,.,CASSRDSPTDTQYF,TGTGCCAGCAGTCGGGACTCTCCCACAGATACGCAGTATTTT
TRBJ2-3,TRBV28,few,TRBD1,CASSSLRIETGTGDTQYF,TGTGCCAGCAGTTCACTCCGGATCGAGACAGGGACCGGAGATACGCAGTATTTT
TRBJ1-1,TRBV6-5,many,TRBD1,CASSPPGTGRTEAFF,TGTGCCAGCAGTCCCCCAGGGACAGGGAGAACTGAAGCTTTCTTT
TRBJ2-3,TRBV29-1,many,.,CSVEDGSITDTQYF,TGCAGCGTTGAAGACGGGAGTATAACAGATACGCAGTATTTT
TRBJ2-1,TRBV28,many,.,CASRGGGSRGEQFF,TGTGCCAGCAGAGGTGGCGGGAGCAGGGGGGAGCAGTTCTTC
TRBJ1-2,TRBV9,medium-sized,TRBD1,CASSPAGQGANYGYTF,TGTGCCAGCAGCCCTGCGGGACAGGGGGCTAACTATGGCTACACCTTC
TRBJ2-1,TRBV29-1,many,.,CSVAFGIDAEQFF,TGCAGCGTTGCGTTTGGAATAGATGCTGAGCAGTTCTTC
TRBJ1-1,TRBV10-3,few,TRBD1,CAIAPGGTESEAFF,TGTGCCATCGCCCCAGGGGGGACGGAATCTGAAGCTTTCTTT
TRBJ2-1,TRBV7-9,few,TRBD1,CASRRPGQLHNEQFF,TGTGCCAGCAGACGACCGGGACAGTTACACAATGAGCAGTTCTTC
TRBJ1-5,TRBV24-1,many,.,CATSERSSWPQHF,TGTGCCACCAGTGAGAGGTCCTCTTGGCCCCAGCATTTT
TRBJ1-1,TRBV11-2,.,.,CASSFMDGNTEAFF,TGTGCCAGCAGCTTCATGGACGGAAACACTGAAGCTTTCTTT
TRBJ1-5,TRBV7-9,many,.,CASSFPGANQPQHF,TGTGCCAGCAGCTTCCCGGGGGCCAATCAGCCCCAGCATTTT
TRBJ2-2,TRBV12-3/TRBV12-4,.,TRBD1,CASSLQPGQHTGELFF,TGTGCCAGCAGTTTGCAGCCGGGACAGCACACCGGGGAGCTGTTTTTT